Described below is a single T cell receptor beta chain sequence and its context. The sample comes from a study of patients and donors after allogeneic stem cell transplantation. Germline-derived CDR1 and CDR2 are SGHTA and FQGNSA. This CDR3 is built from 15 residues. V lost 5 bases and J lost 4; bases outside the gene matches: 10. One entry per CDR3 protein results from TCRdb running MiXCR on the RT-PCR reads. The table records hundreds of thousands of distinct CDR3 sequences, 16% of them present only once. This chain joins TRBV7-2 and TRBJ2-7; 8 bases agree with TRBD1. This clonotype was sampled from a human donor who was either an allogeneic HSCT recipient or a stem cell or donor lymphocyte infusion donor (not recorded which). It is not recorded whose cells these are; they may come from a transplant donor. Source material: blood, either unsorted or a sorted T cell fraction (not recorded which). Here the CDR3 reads CASSARRDRNYEQYF. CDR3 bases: TGTGCCAGCAGCGCGCGCCGGGACAGGAATTACGAGCAGTACTTC.